The sequence of this T cell receptor (beta chain) was determined in a study of blood T cell repertoires in COVID-19. Whole-study context: The United States, Italy and Spain were the sources of the acute and convalescent COVID-19 samples. PBMCs, B-cell-depleted T cells, or T cells were the source of the cDNA or gDNA that made up the material.

How the authors handled the data: Amplification with reference gene primers provided the estimates of nucleated cell counts. Repertoires were generated with immunoSEQ multiplex PCR, while TCRdb's copy carries only in-frame clones and drops some. The DNA gave D and trimming, while V, J and clone size come from that table. The sample has hundreds of thousands of clones, around 89% seen once. Cohorts were determined from participant-reported clinical history. V was pared by 2 bases and J by 8 bases, with 18 bases between. The CDR3 length is 16 residues. Germline V gene data show CDR1 as KGHDR and CDR2 as SFDVKD.

The specimen was PBMCs or T cells enriched from blood (not recorded which). The rearrangement links TRBV24-1 to TRBJ2-1; D might be TRBD1 (5 bases). The origin of this receptor is a woman aged 40-49 years who had recovered from COVID-19. The CDR3 nucleotides read TGTGCCACCAGTGATTCGTCAGGGAAAATGACGGATGAGCAGTTCTTC. Encoded protein: CATSDSSGKMTDEQFF.